Presented here are 5 T cell receptor beta chains from one specimen sequenced in a study of monozygotic twins with inflammatory bowel disease. For each CDR3 protein, TCRdb gives one entry from its re-call of the 5' RACE reads, without DNA. Here the sample table reports about 300,000 distinct CDR3 sequences. Sequences were obtained from blood. Receptor source: a human donor with ulcerative colitis or Crohn's disease, or a healthy co-twin of an affected twin (not recorded which).

The chain joins TRBV6-5 to TRBJ2-1; the TRBD2 assignment by TCRdb is unverifiable without DNA. This CDR3 is built from 16 residues. Germline V gene lookup returns CDR1 MNHEY and CDR2 SVGAGI. The CDR3: CASSYSGTSGYNEQFF.

The chain couples TRBV5-6 to TRBJ2-1. Germline values: CDR1 SGHDT, CDR2 YYEEEE. This CDR3 spans 15 amino acids. The CDR3 here is CASSLLASSYNEQFF.

The chain couples TRBV5-1 to TRBJ2-5. CDR3 size: 14 residues. Per the germline V gene, CDR1 is SGHRS and CDR2 is YFSETQ. CDR3 sequence reads: CASSFGRVDGTQYF. Combining the CDR3 with reference TRBV5-1 and TRBJ2-5 gives the whole variable domain KAGVTQTPRYLIKTRGQQVTLSCSPISGHRSVSWYQQTPGQGLQFLFEYFSETQRNKGNFPGRFSGRQFSNSRSEMNVSTLELGDSALYLCASSFGRVDGTQYFGPGTRLLVL.

The V gene is TRBV7-9, the J gene TRBJ2-4. This CDR3 is 13 amino acids long. Germline values: CDR1 SEHNR, CDR2 FQNEAQ (reference sequence). The CDR3 spells CASSLEAFSLRYF.

This rearrangement joins TRBV12-3 or TRBV12-4 to TRBJ1-5; the TRBD1 assignment by TCRdb is unverifiable without DNA. The CDR3 is made up of 12 amino acids. CDR3 sequence reads: CASSSRQIFQHF.